This T cell receptor beta chain was sequenced for a study of blood T cell repertoires in COVID-19. Overall study context: Sites in the United States, Italy and Spain provided acute and convalescent COVID-19 samples. T cells, B-cell-depleted T cells, or PBMCs supplied cDNA or gDNA.

How the authors handled the data: By means of reference gene primer amplification, nucleated cell counts were estimated. The method was immunoSEQ multiplex PCR; TCRdb's version includes in-frame clones alone and lacks a portion of them. V, J and clone size were drawn from that table, and D and trimming were deduced from the DNA. The profile shows 70,000 to 90,000 clones, about 83% of them singletons. The CDR3 runs 13 residues. Germline-derived CDR1 and CDR2 are MRHNA and SNTAGT. Trimming shortened V by 4 bases and J by 3 bases, and 6 bases separated the two germline ends. The rearrangement links TRBV6-4 to TRBJ2-2; possibly TRBD2 for D (6 bases). The sequence came from a man aged 50 or older with active COVID-19. Specimen: peripheral blood. CDR3 region: CASSAGDTGELFF. The CDR3 nucleotides read TGTGCCAGCAGTGCGGGAGACACCGGGGAGCTGTTTTTT.